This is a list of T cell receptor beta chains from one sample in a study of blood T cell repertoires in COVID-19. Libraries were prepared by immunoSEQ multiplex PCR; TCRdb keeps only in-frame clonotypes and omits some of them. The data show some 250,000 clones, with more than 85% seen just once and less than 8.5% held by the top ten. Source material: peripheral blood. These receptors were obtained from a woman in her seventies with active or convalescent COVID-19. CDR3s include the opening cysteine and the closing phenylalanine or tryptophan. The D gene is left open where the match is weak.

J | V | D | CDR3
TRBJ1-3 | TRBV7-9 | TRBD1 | CATRQGTGNTIYF
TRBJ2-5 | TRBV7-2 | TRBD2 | CASSRGGPPETQYF
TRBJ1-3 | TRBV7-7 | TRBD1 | CASSEMTGTGQGNTIYF
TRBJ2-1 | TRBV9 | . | CASSPQSSYNEQFF
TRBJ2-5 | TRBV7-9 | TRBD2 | CAGGGTSGVKETQYF
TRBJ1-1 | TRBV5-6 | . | CASSQKPYRAVGVNTEAFF
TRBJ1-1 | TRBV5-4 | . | CASSFVTGSTEAFF
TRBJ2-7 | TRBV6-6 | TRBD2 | CATLAGASSYEQYF
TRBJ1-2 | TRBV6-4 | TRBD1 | CASRAGTGGYTF
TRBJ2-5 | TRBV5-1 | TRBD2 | CASSLPKGLDLQETQYF
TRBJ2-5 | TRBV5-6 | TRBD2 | CASSLTSGSQETQYF
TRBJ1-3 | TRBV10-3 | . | CAISKVNRDLSGNTIYF
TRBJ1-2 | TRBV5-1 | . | CASSLEGYGYTF
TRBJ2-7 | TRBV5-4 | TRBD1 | CASSSGTAPYEQYF
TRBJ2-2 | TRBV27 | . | CASRRPAGTGELFF
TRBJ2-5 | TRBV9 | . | CASSVDKSWETQYF
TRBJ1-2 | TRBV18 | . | CASSPRQGDGYTF
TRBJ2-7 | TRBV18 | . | CASSLQHSYEQYF
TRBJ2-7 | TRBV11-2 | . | CASSDPGNSGSYEQYF
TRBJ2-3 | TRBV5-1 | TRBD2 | CASSLTSGVDTQYF
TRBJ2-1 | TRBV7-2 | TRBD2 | CASSRTSGANEQFF
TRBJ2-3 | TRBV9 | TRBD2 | CASSPRLAGGVDTQYF
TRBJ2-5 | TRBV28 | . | CASSPLSGTIRKETQYF
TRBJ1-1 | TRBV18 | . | CASSPAGRRAEAFF
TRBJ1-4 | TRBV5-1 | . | CASSLKGQGEKLFF
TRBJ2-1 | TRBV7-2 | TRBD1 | CASSVTGTEYNEQFF
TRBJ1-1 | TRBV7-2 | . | CASSLRFSNTEAFF
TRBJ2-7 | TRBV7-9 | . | CASSLVGTHYEQYF
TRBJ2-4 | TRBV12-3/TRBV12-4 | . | CASRPSIENIQYF